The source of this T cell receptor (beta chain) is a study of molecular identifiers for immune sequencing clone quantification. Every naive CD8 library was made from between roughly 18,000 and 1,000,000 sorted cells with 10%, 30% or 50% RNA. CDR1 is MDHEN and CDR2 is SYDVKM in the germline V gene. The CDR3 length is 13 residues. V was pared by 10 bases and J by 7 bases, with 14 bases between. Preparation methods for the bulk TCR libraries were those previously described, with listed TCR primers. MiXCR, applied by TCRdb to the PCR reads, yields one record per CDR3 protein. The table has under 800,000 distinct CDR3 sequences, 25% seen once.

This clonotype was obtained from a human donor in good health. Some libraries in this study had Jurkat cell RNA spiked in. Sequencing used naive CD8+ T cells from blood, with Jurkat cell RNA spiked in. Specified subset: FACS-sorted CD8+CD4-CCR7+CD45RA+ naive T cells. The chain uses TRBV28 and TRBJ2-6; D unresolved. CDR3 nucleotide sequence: TGTGCCACCTTCAGAGCGACTGCCAACGTCCTGACTTTC. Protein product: CATFRATANVLTF.